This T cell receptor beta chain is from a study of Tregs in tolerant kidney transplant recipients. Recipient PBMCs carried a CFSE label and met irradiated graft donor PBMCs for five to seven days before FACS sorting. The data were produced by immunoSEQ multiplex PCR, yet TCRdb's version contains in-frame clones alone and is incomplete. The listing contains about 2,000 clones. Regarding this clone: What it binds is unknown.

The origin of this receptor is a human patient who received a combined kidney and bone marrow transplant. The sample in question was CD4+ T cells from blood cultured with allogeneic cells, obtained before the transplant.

CDR3 loop: CATQGTGGAKRYGYTF. The sequenced CDR3 bases are TGTGCCACCCAGGGGACAGGGGGCGCAAAAAGATATGGC. The chain joins TRBV19 to TRBJ1-2; TRBD1 aligns across 12 bases. With the read ending 3 residues before the CDR3 end, the germline J gene is used to fill in that end. Looked up from germline, CDR1 is LNHDA and CDR2 is SQIVND (reference sequence). The junction had 14 bases not matched to a gene; V was cut back by 10 bases and J by 5 bases. The CDR3 has 16 amino acids.